This T cell receptor beta chain was captured by sequencing in a study of OX40 agonist ivuxolimab in advanced cancers. A note on the overall study: Ivuxolimab was an agonistic, fully human IgG2 monoclonal antibody directed against OX40 (CD134), a costimulatory receptor. Among the approximately 50 dose-escalation patients, around 20 had hepatocellular carcinoma, roughly 15 melanoma, 9 renal cell carcinoma and 9 head and neck cancer. The paper reports the monotherapy dose-escalation portion (N = 52 patients) of the phase I ivuxolimab trial. The purpose of peripheral TCRbeta sequencing was to test whether ivuxolimab changed TCR sequence diversity and led to clonal T-cell expansion. Patients were allowed to have had prior anti-PD-1, anti-PD-L1 or anti-CTLA-4 therapy, and around 40% of the dose-escalation patients had previously received checkpoint inhibitors. Intravenous ivuxolimab was administered to patients every 2 weeks at six dose levels: 0.01, 0.1, 0.3, 1.5, 3 and 10 mg/kg. A male proportion of almost 85% and a mean age of 60 years, ranging from 23 to 79, were recorded for the dose-escalation cohort. Partial responses were achieved by three dose-escalation patients, of whom one had hepatocellular carcinoma and two had cutaneous melanoma.

The paper's findings and limits, for the study overall: In the 0.1-3.0 mg/kg groups, partial responders had among the lowest normalized peripheral clonal expansion, particularly in CD8+ T cells. At doses of 0.1 to 3.0 mg/kg, clonal expansion of both CD4+ and CD8+ T cells in blood was seen between baseline and week 6. After ivuxolimab, more expanded clones were found on average in CD8+ T cells than in CD4+ T cells. Which antigens the clonally expanded peripheral T cells were specific for was not determined. Low levels of normalized T-cell clonal expansion were also seen in some nonresponding patients.

Measured from the cysteine to the phenylalanine, the CDR3 is 16 residues long. Of the read, only the CDR3 DNA is kept; its 48 bases are in frame from base 1. CDR1 and CDR2 were assigned from the germline V gene (reference sequence) as LNHDA and SQIVND. V has 4 bases trimmed and J has 4 bases trimmed; junction bases matching no gene number 12. The trial excluded patients who had a history of autoimmune disease or who were on systemic immunosuppression. Peripheral blood for TCR sequencing was collected from all dose cohorts at baseline, on cycle 4 day 1, and on cycle 7 day 1. Samples were obtained from an open-label, multicenter, first-in-human phase I dose-escalation trial of ivuxolimab. Adults with locally advanced or metastatic head and neck squamous cell, hepatocellular, melanoma or renal cell carcinoma were enrolled in the trial. Before TCR sequencing, CD4+ T cells and CD8+ T cells from peripheral blood were sorted into separate populations.

In regard to this clone: Its antigen has not been determined. Base qualities are not at hand, and no much larger clone is one base apart.

Genomic DNA was extracted from sorted cells for sequencing of the TCRbeta CDR3 region. The immunoSEQ Assay was used to sequence the TCRbeta CDR3 regions. The source is immuneACCESS, and TCRdb retained only in-frame sequences with V and J called. Part of the clones is not carried over; for the studies checked, unresolved V genes explain less than half of this, and the remainder is unexplained. This sample holds tens of thousands of clones; approximately 90% were observed only once. The top ten clones comprise roughly 9.8% of the sample. This sequence was found in an adult with an advanced solid tumor such as melanoma, head and neck, liver or kidney cancer. The sequence links TRBV19 to TRBJ1-2; 7 bases in the middle match TRBD1. Here the sequenced sample was CD4+ or CD8+ T cells sorted from blood, taken in a trial of the OX40 agonist ivuxolimab. The CDR3 region reads CASSTWGADRIYGYTF. The base sequence is TGTGCCAGTAGTACCTGGGGCGCGGACAGGATCTATGGCTACACCTTC.